This TCR beta chain came from a study of tumor and adjacent non-tumor tissue in lung cancer. Across the study: There were about 12 adenocarcinoma, a couple of squamous cell carcinoma and 1 small cell lung cancer cases. Stage I to III disease affected 10 men and about five women aged roughly 31 to 76. Samples averaged approximately 3.9 million productive TCRbeta reads each.

No cell sorting was done before RNA was extracted from the tissue. This non-tumor lung sample came from over 3 cm beyond the tumor edge. Donors were chemotherapy-naive, newly diagnosed lung cancer surgical patients in China, August–late 2014. As regards this clonotype: An end of the junction does not agree with germline; a read error may underlie this.

Three rounds of nested PCR, following a modified ARM-PCR protocol, produced the TCRbeta library. TCRdb reprocessed the multiplex PCR reads via MiXCR and lists one record per CDR3 protein. The repertoire includes about 98,000 distinct CDR3 sequences, roughly 80% of them detected once, and around 30% sits in the top ten. Germline V gene data show CDR1 as MGHRA and CDR2 as YSYEKL. This CDR3 is built from 16 residues. What was sequenced was distant non-tumor lung tissue. The chain joins TRBV4-1 to TRBJ1-5; possibly TRBD1 for D (6 bases). This receptor was taken from a man aged 55 to 70 with small cell lung cancer. The CDR3 DNA reads TGCGCCAGTAGCCAAGATCGGGGGCGGCACAATCAACCCCAGCATTTT. Its protein is CASSQDRGRHNQPQHF.